The source of this T cell receptor beta chain is a study of cytomegalovirus exposure and HLA in healthy donors. About the research overall: An early release of data contained approximately 80 million unique TCRs, which came from HLA-typed donors. General study findings and limits: Common viral pathogens seemed to be connected with several of the most significant clusters, according to a later analysis. Productive rates of about 90% or about 30% were seen for most TCR beta V segments in an earlier analysis. From TCR beta sequences, most subjects' HLA-A and HLA-B alleles were reportedly predicted accurately.

The CDR3 covers 19 residues. The ends lost 4 bases at V and 0 bases at J; junction bases unmatched: 13. CDR1 and CDR2 (germline): SGHRS, YFSETQ. 60 Vbeta and 13 Jbeta primers were used in PCR. Generated by immunoSEQ multiplex PCR, the TCRdb table keeps only in-frame clones and is missing some. The sample consists of more than 95,000 clones, 81% of them appearing once. With regard to this clone: The antigen is undetermined.

The sample taken for sequencing was PBMCs. This clonotype was sampled from a man between 18 and 29 years old in good health and CMV-seropositive. The genes are TRBV5-1 and TRBJ2-7; 13 nucleotides match TRBD2. The CDR3 DNA reads TGCGCCAGCAGCGCCATCAGCGGGACTAGCGGGGCGAGCTCCTACGAGCAGTACTTC. Its translation: CASSAISGTSGASSYEQYF.